The next 27 T cell receptor beta chains were all read from a single sample in a study of T cell responses to AZD1222 COVID-19 vaccine. Assay used: immunoSEQ multiplex PCR; TCRdb lists only in-frame clones, some missing. Of roughly 140,000 clones in the sample, about 91% were seen once. Material: peripheral blood, obtained on day 0 of MenACWY control vaccination. The receptors stem from an adult in good health.

The J gene is TRBJ1-5, the V gene TRBV15, with 7 bases that match TRBD1. The CDR3 has 13 amino acids. Per the germline V gene, CDR1 is LNHNV and CDR2 is YYDKDF (reference sequence). V gave up 3 bases and J gave up 6 bases; unmatched junction bases: 2. CDR3 DNA: TGTGCCACCAGCAGTTACAGGGGTCAGCCCCAGCATTTT. This codes for CATSSYRGQPQHF.

J is TRBJ2-3 and V is TRBV19; 8 bases are shared with TRBD2. Per germline, CDR1 LNHDA and CDR2 SQIVND (reference sequence). Trimming at V came to 5 bases and at J to 6 bases, leaving 7 bases not matched to a gene. This CDR3 is 14 amino acids long. The CDR3 sequence is CASSVAGSLDTQYF. The CDR3 DNA is TGTGCCAGTAGTGTAGCGGGGTCTCTCGATACGCAGTATTTT.

This clone has only a few counts. The chain carries TRBV2 and TRBJ1-2; D unclear. CDR1 is SNHLY, CDR2 FYNNEI, per germline. Trimming stripped 3 bases from V and 4 bases from J, with 12 bases between. The CDR3 runs 14 residues. CDR3 DNA sequence: TGTGCCAGCAGTGAGTGGCAGCTCCTCTATGGCTACACCTTC. Translating gives CASSEWQLLYGYTF. The whole variable domain, filled in from reference TRBV2 and TRBJ1-2, reads EPEVTQTPSHQVTQMGQEVILRCVPISNHLYFYWYRQILGQKVEFLVSFYNNEISEKSEIFDDQFSVERPDGSNFTLKIRSTKLEDSAMYFCASSEWQLLYGYTFGSGTRLTVV.

The chain employs TRBV19 and TRBJ2-3; the match to TRBD1 covers 11 bases. In germline, CDR1 is LNHDA, CDR2 SQIVND (reference sequence). The CDR3 is 15 residues long. V lost 2 bases to trimming and J lost 3 bases; unmatched junction nucleotides: 1. The CDR3 DNA reads as TGTGCCAGTAGTATAAGGGACAGGGGGACAGATACGCAGTATTTT. Translation gives CASSIRDRGTDTQYF. Based on the CDR3 plus reference TRBV19 and TRBJ2-3, the full variable domain is DGGITQSPKYLFRKEGQNVTLSCEQNLNHDAMYWYRQDPGQGLRLIYYSQIVNDFQKGDIAEGYSVSREKKESFPLTVTSAQKNPTAFYLCASSIRDRGTDTQYFGPGTRLTVL.

This clone was seen only a few times. The V gene is TRBV7-9, the J gene TRBJ2-7; 10 nucleotides match TRBD2. CDR1 is SEHNR, CDR2 FQNEAQ, per germline (reference sequence). V shed 5 bases, J shed 4 bases, and the junction held 8 bases outside the gene matches. There are 15 residues in the CDR3. The CDR3: CASSPPSGSLYEQYF. The CDR3 bases are TGTGCCAGCAGCCCTCCTAGCGGGAGTTTATACGAGCAGTACTTC.

This chain joins TRBV18 and TRBJ2-4, with 8 bases lining up with TRBD2. Germline V gene sequence: CDR1 KGHSH, CDR2 LQKENI. The CDR3 runs 16 residues. The V gene end was trimmed by 0 bases and the J gene end by 7 bases; junction bases not matched to a gene: 8. CDR3 amino acids: CASSPPNPGGRNIQYF. The CDR3 coding sequence is TGTGCCAGCTCACCACCAAACCCTGGCGGGAGGAACATTCAGTACTTC.

This clone was detected only once. The chain recombines TRBV2 with TRBJ2-2; D gene ambiguous. Germline CDR1 and CDR2: SNHLY and FYNNEI. Trimming removed 4 bases from V and 0 bases from J, with 6 bases in between. The CDR3 runs 14 residues. The CDR3 loop is CASSGLTNTGELFF. DNA of the CDR3: TGTGCCAGCAGTGGACTGACGAACACCGGGGAGCTGTTTTTT.

This chain joins TRBV30 and TRBJ2-3; TRBD2 might be the D (5 bases). Trimming stripped 8 bases from V and 0 bases from J, with 12 bases between. This CDR3 is built from 13 residues. The germline V gene has CDR1 GTSNPN and CDR2 SVGIG (reference sequence). The CDR3, as DNA: TGTGCCCTAGATCGGACTAGCACAGATACGCAGTATTTT. Translating it yields CALDRTSTDTQYF.

V usage is TRBV9 and J usage is TRBJ2-2; D unresolved. The CDR3 runs to 14 residues. The V gene's germline CDR1 is SGDLS and CDR2 YYNGEE. The V and J ends lost 0 bases and 5 bases respectively, with 8 bases between them. CDR3 sequence reads: CASSVVGQTGELFF. The CDR3 DNA is TGTGCCAGCAGCGTAGTTGGTCAAACCGGGGAGCTGTTTTTT.

The J gene is TRBJ1-5, the V gene TRBV19; no reliable D call. Between the trimmed V and J ends, which lost 5 bases and 4 bases, there was a span of 12 bases. The CDR3 length is 14 residues. Germline V lookup: CDR1 LNHDA, CDR2 SQIVND (reference sequence). The CDR3 loop is CASSPSGSNQPQHF. CDR3 DNA sequence: TGTGCCAGTAGTCCCTCCGGGTCTAATCAGCCCCAGCATTTT. Filled out from reference TRBV19 and TRBJ1-5, the complete variable domain reads DGGITQSPKYLFRKEGQNVTLSCEQNLNHDAMYWYRQDPGQGLRLIYYSQIVNDFQKGDIAEGYSVSREKKESFPLTVTSAQKNPTAFYLCASSPSGSNQPQHFGDGTRLSIL.

The V and J genes are TRBV5-4 and TRBJ2-7; no clear D. Trimming left V 1 base short and J 7 bases short, with 9 bases between. The CDR3 sequence is 12 residues long. Germline V gives CDR1 SGHNT, CDR2 YYREEE (reference sequence). CDR3 nucleotide sequence: TGTGCCAGCAGCTTGTTGAGTGGGGAGCAGTACTTC. Amino acids: CASSLLSGEQYF. The complete variable domain, with remaining parts taken from reference TRBV5-4 and TRBJ2-7, reads ETGVTQSPTHLIKTRGQQVTLRCSSQSGHNTVSWYQQALGQGPQFIFQYYREEENGRGNFPPRFSGLQFPNYSSELNVNALELDDSALYLCASSLLSGEQYFGPGTRLTVT.

The chain's CDR3 is CASSLAYQNTEAFF. The CDR3 region has the DNA TGTGCCAGCAGCTTAGCGTACCAGAACACTGAAGCTTTCTTT. This chain links TRBV7-8 with TRBJ1-1, with D unresolved. The germline V gene encodes CDR1 SGHVS and CDR2 FQNEAQ. V gave up 0 bases and J gave up 1 base, with 6 bases separating them. The CDR3 loop spans 14 amino acids.

The genes are TRBV4-3 and TRBJ1-2; 8 positions match TRBD1. Trimming at V came to 4 bases and at J to 3 bases, leaving 4 bases not matched to a gene. The CDR3 is made up of 14 amino acids. The germline V gene encodes CDR1 LGHNA and CDR2 YSLEER. CDR3 nucleotides: TGCGCCAGCAGCCTTGAACAGGGGGACTATGGCTACACCTTC. Translated: CASSLEQGDYGYTF.

The rearrangement joins TRBV7-2 to TRBJ1-1; no definite D call. Trimming left V 7 bases short and J 4 bases short, with 16 bases between. This CDR3 contains 14 residues. The germline CDR1 and CDR2 sequences are SGHTA and FQGNSA. The CDR3 region is CASTRPGLPTEAFF. The CDR3 DNA reads TGTGCCAGCACCCGGCCTGGCCTCCCCACTGAAGCTTTCTTT. Together with reference TRBV7-2 and TRBJ1-1, the CDR3 gives the full variable domain: GAGVSQSPSNKVTEKGKDVELRCDPISGHTALYWYRQSLGQGLEFLIYFQGNSAPDKSGLPSDRFSAERTGGSVSTLTIQRTQQEDSAVYLCASTRPGLPTEAFFGQGTRLTVV.

This chain connects TRBV6-5 to TRBJ2-7, with 8 bases lining up with TRBD2. After removal of 0 bases from V and 2 bases from J, the junction contained 6 bases not matched to a gene. The germline CDR1 and CDR2 sequences are MNHEY and SVGAGI. This CDR3 comprises 16 residues. CDR3: CASSYSSGSLPYEQYF. The CDR3 DNA follows: TGTGCCAGCAGTTACTCGAGCGGGAGCCTTCCCTACGAGCAGTACTTC.

This clone was picked up one time. V usage is TRBV7-2 and J usage is TRBJ2-7; TRBD2 agrees at 8 bases. Germline V gene data show CDR1 as SGHTA and CDR2 as FQGNSA. The CDR3 contains 14 residues. J lost 0 bases, V lost 8 bases, and 6 bases had no gene match. The CDR3 here is CASGSGGSSYEQYF. CDR3 DNA sequence: TGTGCCAGCGGCAGCGGGGGCAGCTCCTACGAGCAGTACTTC.

This clone was detected only once. The CDR3 sequence is CASTGQFYQPQHF. Here the CDR3 DNA reads TGTGCCAGCACGGGACAGTTTTATCAGCCCCAGCATTTT. The chain carries TRBV6-6 and TRBJ1-5, with TRBD1 matching 7 bases. The germline V gene encodes CDR1 MNHNY and CDR2 SVGAGI (reference sequence). The V and J ends lost 7 bases and 5 bases, in that order; junction bases with no gene match: 5. The CDR3 runs to 13 residues.

V and J are TRBV27 and TRBJ2-5; possibly TRBD2 for D (6 bases). The CDR3 extends over 14 amino acids. V was shortened by 5 bases and J by 4 bases, with 14 bases between the two germline ends. Germline CDR1 is MNHEY and CDR2 is SMNVEV (reference sequence). The CDR3 sequence: CASSPTVGGETQYF. CDR3 DNA sequence: TGTGCCAGCAGTCCAACGGTCGGGGGAGAGACCCAGTACTTC.

The V gene is TRBV9, the J gene TRBJ1-3, with D possibly TRBD1 on 5 matching bases. V lost 0 bases, J lost 0 bases, and 10 bases lay in between. The CDR3 has 16 amino acids. Germline V lookup: CDR1 SGDLS, CDR2 YYNGEE. The DNA for the CDR3 is TGTGCCAGCAGCGTAGGAGAAGGGACCTCTGGAAACACCATATATTTT. Protein product: CASSVGEGTSGNTIYF.

The rearrangement links TRBV4-1 to TRBJ2-5; a possible D gene is TRBD2 (6 bases). The V end lost 4 bases, the J end lost 2 bases, and 14 bases lay between the germline ends. In germline, CDR1 is MGHRA, CDR2 YSYEKL. The CDR3 is 15 amino acids. The CDR3 DNA follows: TGCGCCAGCAGCCTTCTGGGACTTACACAAGAGACCCAGTACTTC. It specifies CASSLLGLTQETQYF.

V and J are TRBV5-1 and TRBJ1-5; a possible D gene is TRBD1 (6 bases). The ends were cut back, 4 bases at V and 4 bases at J, with 15 bases in the middle. The CDR3 runs 15 residues. CDR1 and CDR2 from the germline V gene are SGHRS and YFSETQ. In DNA, the CDR3 is TGCGCCAGCAGCCCAATTACAGGGTATAATCAGCCCCAGCATTTT. Its translation is CASSPITGYNQPQHF.

V is TRBV4-3 and J is TRBJ2-1; D possibly uses TRBD1 or TRBD2 (5 bases each). CDR1 and CDR2 (germline): LGHNA, YSLEER. The CDR3 loop spans 14 amino acids. V lost 8 bases and J lost 4, with 15 bases in between. DNA for the CDR3: TGCGCCAGCGGGGCGAGGGTGGGTTACAATGAGCAGTTCTTC. Protein: CASGARVGYNEQFF.

J is TRBJ2-7 and V is TRBV2, with a tentative D call TRBD2 (6 bases). Trimming pared 6 bases from V and 3 bases from J, leaving 12 bases between. The CDR3 is made up of 13 amino acids. The germline V gene has CDR1 SNHLY and CDR2 FYNNEI. The CDR3 DNA sequence: TGTGCCAGCAGCCGTTTGGAGGGCTACGAGCAGTACTTC. This gives the protein CASSRLEGYEQYF.

The V and J genes are TRBV5-4 and TRBJ2-7, with D hard to call. CDR3 length equals 14 residues. Germline V gene lookup returns CDR1 SGHNT and CDR2 YYREEE (reference sequence). Trimming left V 3 bases short and J 2 bases short, with 12 bases between. CDR3 DNA sequence: TGTGCCAGCAGCTATAACAGATTTCCCTACGAGCAGTACTTC. Residues: CASSYNRFPYEQYF. Complete variable domain (other parts from reference TRBV5-4 and TRBJ2-7): ETGVTQSPTHLIKTRGQQVTLRCSSQSGHNTVSWYQQALGQGPQFIFQYYREEENGRGNFPPRFSGLQFPNYSSELNVNALELDDSALYLCASSYNRFPYEQYFGPGTRLTVT.

This rearrangement joins TRBV2 to TRBJ1-1, with TRBD1 matching over 8 bases. Unmatched junction bases numbered 14, after V lost 6 bases and J lost 11 bases. This CDR3 is 14 amino acids long. Germline-derived CDR1 and CDR2 are SNHLY and FYNNEI. CDR3: CASSVDRGPLNAFF. Here the CDR3 DNA reads TGTGCCAGCAGCGTTGACAGGGGACCCCTGAACGCTTTCTTT. Based on the CDR3 plus reference TRBV2 and TRBJ1-1, the full variable domain is EPEVTQTPSHQVTQMGQEVILRCVPISNHLYFYWYRQILGQKVEFLVSFYNNEISEKSEIFDDQFSVERPDGSNFTLKIRSTKLEDSAMYFCASSVDRGPLNAFFGQGTRLTVV.

V gene TRBV24-1 combines with J gene TRBJ1-2, with D unresolved. Germline V gives CDR1 KGHDR, CDR2 SFDVKD. The CDR3 runs 14 residues. V lost 5 bases and J lost 6, with 15 bases in between. In nucleotides, the CDR3 is TGTGCCACCAGTGCCGTTGGGGAAATCCATGGCTACACCTTC. Protein sequence: CATSAVGEIHGYTF.

V is TRBV7-9 and J is TRBJ1-5, with 7 bases aligning to TRBD1. The CDR3 length is 14 residues. Germline CDR1 SEHNR, CDR2 FQNEAQ (reference sequence). V shed 5 bases and J 4 bases; nucleotides not matched to a gene: 5. The CDR3 loop is CASSLGTANQPQHF. In DNA, the CDR3 is TGTGCCAGCAGCCTCGGGACAGCGAATCAGCCCCAGCATTTT.